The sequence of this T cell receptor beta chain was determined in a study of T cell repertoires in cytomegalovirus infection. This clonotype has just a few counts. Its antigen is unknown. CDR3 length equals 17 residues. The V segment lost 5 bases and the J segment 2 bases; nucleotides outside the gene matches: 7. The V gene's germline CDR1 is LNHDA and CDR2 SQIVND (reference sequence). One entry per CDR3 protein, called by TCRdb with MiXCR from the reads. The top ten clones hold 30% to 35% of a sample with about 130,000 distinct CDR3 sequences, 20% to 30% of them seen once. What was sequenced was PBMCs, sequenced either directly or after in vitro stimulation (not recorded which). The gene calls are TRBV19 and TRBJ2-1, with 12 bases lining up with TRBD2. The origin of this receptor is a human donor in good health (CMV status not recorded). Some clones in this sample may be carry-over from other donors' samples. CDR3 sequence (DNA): TGTGCCAGTAGTGTGAGACTAGCGGGAGTTACCTACAATGAGCAGTTCTTC. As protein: CASSVRLAGVTYNEQFF.